The source of this T cell receptor (beta chain) is a study of cytomegalovirus exposure and HLA in healthy donors. Findings and caveats of the study: A later analysis linked about 17,000 TCR beta sequences to HLA alleles at 0.05 false discovery rate. Near-uniform donor sequencing depth was presumed by presence/absence analyses.

V was shortened by 2 bases and J by 0 bases, with 14 bases between the two germline ends. The germline V gene encodes CDR1 SGHVS and CDR2 FQNEAQ. This CDR3 comprises 16 residues. Turning to this clone: What it binds is unknown.

PCR involved 60 Vbeta and 13 Jbeta primers. Clones were sequenced by immunoSEQ multiplex PCR, and TCRdb holds only the in-frame ones, with some missing. The data contain around 220,000 clones, 60% to 80% of them singletons. V and J are TRBV7-8 and TRBJ2-7; a possible D gene is TRBD1 (7 bases). The sequencing sample was made of PBMCs. The source of this sequence is a man between 18 and 29 years old in good health and CMV-seronegative. CDR3 nucleotides: TGTGCCAGCAGCTTATTCGCGGGACAGCCCTCCTACGAGCAGTACTTC. Protein product: CASSLFAGQPSYEQYF.